This T cell receptor (beta chain) is drawn from a study of blood T cells in healthy people across ages. The CDR3 has 12 residues. V lost 4 bases to trimming and J lost 5 bases, with 9 bases between them. CDR1 is SEHNR and CDR2 is FQNEAQ in the germline V gene (reference sequence). Details on this clonotype: Its antigen remains unidentified.

The second PCR ran about 6 to 12 cycles with a sample-barcoded 5' primer and J-beta primers. Tags on each cDNA molecule came from a template-switch adaptor with 12 random nucleotides. MiXCR, applied by TCRdb to the 5' RACE reads, yields one record per CDR3 protein. The top ten hold 11% of the sample, which has 1.5 million to 2 million distinct CDR3 sequences, 30% to 40% seen once. Each donor gave roughly 10 milliliters of peripheral blood. Broader study findings: A greater number of naive CD4+ cells and higher diversity distinguished long-lived donors from aged donors. The unsorted PBMCs prevented any conclusive comparison of naive versus antigen-experienced cells.

The specimen sequenced was blood. The chain employs TRBV7-9 and TRBJ2-7; D remains ambiguous. The TCR sequence derives from a woman under 40 in good health. As DNA, the CDR3 is TGTGCCAGCAGCTCCCCGGCCAACGAGCAGTACTTC. It encodes CASSSPANEQYF.